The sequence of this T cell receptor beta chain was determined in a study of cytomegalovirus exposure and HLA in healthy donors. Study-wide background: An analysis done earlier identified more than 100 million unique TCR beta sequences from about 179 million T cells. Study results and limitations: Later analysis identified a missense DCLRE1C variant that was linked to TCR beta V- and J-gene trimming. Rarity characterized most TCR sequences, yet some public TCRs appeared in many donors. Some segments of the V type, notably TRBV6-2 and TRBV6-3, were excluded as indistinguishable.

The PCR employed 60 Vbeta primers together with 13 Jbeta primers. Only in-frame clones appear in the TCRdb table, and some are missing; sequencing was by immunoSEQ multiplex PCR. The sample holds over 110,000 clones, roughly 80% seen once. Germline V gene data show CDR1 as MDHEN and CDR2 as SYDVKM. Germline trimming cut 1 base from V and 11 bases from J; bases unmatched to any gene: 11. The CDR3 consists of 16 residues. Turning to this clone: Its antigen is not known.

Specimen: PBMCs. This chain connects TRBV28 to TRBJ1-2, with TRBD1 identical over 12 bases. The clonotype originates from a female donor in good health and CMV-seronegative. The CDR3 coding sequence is TGTGCCAGCAGTTTATTTTCGGGGGGACAGGGGGCTCCTTACACCTTC. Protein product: CASSLFSGGQGAPYTF.